One and the same sample provided the 8 T cell receptor beta chains below, sequenced in a study of T cell repertoires in cytomegalovirus infection. TCRdb analysed the reads with MiXCR anew, one entry per CDR3 protein. This table holds a few hundred thousand distinct CDR3 sequences, about a sixth found once. Sample: CD8+ T cells from PBMCs. All receptors derive from a human donor in good health (CMV status not recorded). Some clones in this sample may be carry-over from other donors' samples.

The J gene is TRBJ2-7, the V gene TRBV11-2, with 8 bases lining up with TRBD1. Germline V gene data show CDR1 as SGHAT and CDR2 as FQNNGV. There are 15 residues in the CDR3. Germline trimming cut 6 bases from V and 2 bases from J; bases unmatched to any gene: 9. CDR3 residues: CASSSPTGVPYEQYF. CDR3 DNA: TGTGCCAGCAGTTCCCCGACAGGGGTTCCCTACGAGCAGTACTTC.

This clonotype has ten or more counts. The chain links TRBV12-3 or TRBV12-4 to TRBJ1-2; 7 bases are a match to TRBD1. The trim removed 4 bases at V and 8 bases at J, leaving 10 bases unmatched. The CDR3 runs to 14 residues. CDR3 amino acids: CASSSGGRALGYTF. For the CDR3, the DNA is TGTGCCAGCAGTTCAGGGGGAAGGGCGCTAGGCTACACCTTC.

The chain joins TRBV6-2 or TRBV6-3 to TRBJ2-7, with a possible D match to TRBD2 (5 bases). The CDR3 consists of 11 residues. Looked up from germline, CDR1 is MNHEY and CDR2 is SVGEGT. The V and J ends lost 7 bases and 2 bases respectively, with 6 bases between them. Here the CDR3 DNA reads TGTGCCAGCACGGGGACCTACGAGCAGTACTTC. The encoded protein is CASTGTYEQYF.

The chain is built from TRBV7-8 and TRBJ2-2, with a weak D call TRBD1 (6 bases). Trimming pared 6 bases from V and 0 bases from J, leaving 14 bases between. The CDR3 is 16 residues long. Germline V gene data show CDR1 as SGHVS and CDR2 as FQNEAQ. CDR3 nucleotides: TGTGCCAGCAGTTTGAGGCGGACAGCGAACACCGGGGAGCTGTTTTTT. It yields the protein CASSLRRTANTGELFF. The entire variable domain, with the rest obtained from reference TRBV7-8 and TRBJ2-2, is as follows: GAGVSQSPRYKVAKRGQDVALRCDPISGHVSLFWYQQALGQGPEFLTYFQNEAQLDKSGLPSDRFFAERPEGSVSTLKIQRTQQEDSAVYLCASSLRRTANTGELFFGEGSRLTVL.

About this clonotype: This may arise from a read error, as a much more abundant clone is one base away. The gene calls are TRBV7-9 and TRBJ2-1; 11 bases are shared with TRBD2. The CDR3 is 16 amino acids. CDR1 SEHNR and CDR2 FQNEAQ come from the germline V gene (reference sequence). The CDR3 loop is CARSSVAGGTLGEQFF. The CDR3 DNA reads as TGTGCCAGGAGCTCCGTAGCGGGGGGGACACTTGGGGAGCAGTTCTTC.

In its sample, this clonotype was seen a few times. The chain employs TRBV6-5 and TRBJ2-4; D gene unclear. Trimming pared 2 bases from V and 13 bases from J, leaving 9 bases between. CDR1 MNHEY and CDR2 SVGAGI come from the germline V gene. The CDR3 sequence is 11 residues long. The CDR3 protein is CASSYGRRQYF. In nucleotides, the CDR3 is TGTGCCAGCAGTTACGGCCGTAGACAGTACTTC.

This clonotype was recorded a few times. This chain connects TRBV2 to TRBJ1-2; D unclear. V lost 3 bases, J lost 6 bases, and 11 bases lay in between. From germline, CDR1 is SNHLY and CDR2 FYNNEI. The CDR3 runs to 13 residues. The CDR3: CASSDGLTNGYTF. CDR3 coding DNA: TGTGCCAGCAGTGATGGACTGACTAATGGCTACACCTTC.

This clonotype turned up a few times. V gene TRBV3-1 combines with J gene TRBJ2-7; a possible D gene is TRBD1 (6 bases). CDR1 and CDR2 from the germline V gene are LGHDT and YNNKEL (reference sequence). The CDR3 is 15 amino acids. The V end was cut by 4 bases, the J end by 4 bases, with 17 bases between. The chain's CDR3 is CASSPSGQRDYEQYF. CDR3 bases: TGTGCCAGCAGCCCGTCCGGACAGAGAGATTACGAGCAGTACTTC.